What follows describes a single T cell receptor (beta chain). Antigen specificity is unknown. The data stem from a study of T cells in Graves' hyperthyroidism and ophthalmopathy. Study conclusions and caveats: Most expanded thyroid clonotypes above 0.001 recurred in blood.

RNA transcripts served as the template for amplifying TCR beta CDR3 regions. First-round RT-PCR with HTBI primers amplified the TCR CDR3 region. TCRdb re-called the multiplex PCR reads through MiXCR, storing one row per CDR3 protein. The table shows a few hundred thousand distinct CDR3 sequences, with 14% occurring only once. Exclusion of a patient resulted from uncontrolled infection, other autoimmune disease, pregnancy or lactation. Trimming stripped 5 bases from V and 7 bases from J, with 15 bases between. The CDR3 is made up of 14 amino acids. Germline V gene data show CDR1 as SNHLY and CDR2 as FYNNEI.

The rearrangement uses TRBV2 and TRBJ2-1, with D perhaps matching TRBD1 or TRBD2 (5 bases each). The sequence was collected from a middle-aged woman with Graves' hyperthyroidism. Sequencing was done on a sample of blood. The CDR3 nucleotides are TGTGCCAGCAGTCGAGAGGGTGGGGGTAATGAGCAGTTCTTC. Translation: CASSREGGGNEQFF. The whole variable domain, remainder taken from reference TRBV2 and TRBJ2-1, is EPEVTQTPSHQVTQMGQEVILRCVPISNHLYFYWYRQILGQKVEFLVSFYNNEISEKSEIFDDQFSVERPDGSNFTLKIRSTKLEDSAMYFCASSREGGGNEQFFGPGTRLTVL.